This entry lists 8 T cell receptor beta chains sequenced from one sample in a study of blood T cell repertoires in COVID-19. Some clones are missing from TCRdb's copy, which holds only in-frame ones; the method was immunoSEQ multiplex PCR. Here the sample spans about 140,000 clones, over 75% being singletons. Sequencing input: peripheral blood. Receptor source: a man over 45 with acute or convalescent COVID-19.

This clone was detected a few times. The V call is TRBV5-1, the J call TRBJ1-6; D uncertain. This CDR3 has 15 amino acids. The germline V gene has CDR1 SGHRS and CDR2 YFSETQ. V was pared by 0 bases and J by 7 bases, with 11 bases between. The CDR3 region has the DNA TGCGCCAGCAGCTTGGCGGAGGAGTGGAATTCACCCCTCCACTTT. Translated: CASSLAEEWNSPLHF.

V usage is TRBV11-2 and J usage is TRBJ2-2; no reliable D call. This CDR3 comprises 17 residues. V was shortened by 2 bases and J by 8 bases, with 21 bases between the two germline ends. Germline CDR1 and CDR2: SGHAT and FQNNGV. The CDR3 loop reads CASSLSLSASRMGELFF. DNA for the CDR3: TGTGCCAGCAGCTTAAGTCTGAGCGCCTCCCGGATGGGGGAGCTGTTTTTT.

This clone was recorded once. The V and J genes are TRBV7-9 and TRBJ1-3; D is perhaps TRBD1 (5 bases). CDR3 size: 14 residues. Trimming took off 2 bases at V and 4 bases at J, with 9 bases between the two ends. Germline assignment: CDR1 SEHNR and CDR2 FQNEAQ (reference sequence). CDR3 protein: CASSLYDSGNTIYF. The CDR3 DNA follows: TGTGCCAGCAGCTTATACGACAGCGGAAACACCATATATTTT.

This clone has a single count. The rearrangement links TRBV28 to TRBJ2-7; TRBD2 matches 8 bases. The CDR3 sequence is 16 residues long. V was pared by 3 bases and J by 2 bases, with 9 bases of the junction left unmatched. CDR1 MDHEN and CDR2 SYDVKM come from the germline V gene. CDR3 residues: CASSFPTSGGTYEQYF. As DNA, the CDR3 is TGTGCCAGCAGTTTCCCTACTAGCGGAGGGACCTACGAGCAGTACTTC.

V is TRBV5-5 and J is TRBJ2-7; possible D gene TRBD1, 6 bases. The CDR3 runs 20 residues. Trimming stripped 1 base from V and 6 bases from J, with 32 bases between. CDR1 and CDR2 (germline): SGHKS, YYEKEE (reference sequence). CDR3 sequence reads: CASSLSVAQLTGQTDGEQYF. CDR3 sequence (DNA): TGTGCCAGCAGCTTGTCTGTCGCCCAACTGACAGGCCAAACTGACGGCGAGCAGTACTTC.

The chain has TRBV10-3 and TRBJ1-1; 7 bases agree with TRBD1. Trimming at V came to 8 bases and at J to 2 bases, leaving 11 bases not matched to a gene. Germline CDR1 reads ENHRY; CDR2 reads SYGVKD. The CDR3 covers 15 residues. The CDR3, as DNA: TGTGCCATCGGAGTCCCGGGACAGCTCAACACTGAAGCTTTCTTT. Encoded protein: CAIGVPGQLNTEAFF.

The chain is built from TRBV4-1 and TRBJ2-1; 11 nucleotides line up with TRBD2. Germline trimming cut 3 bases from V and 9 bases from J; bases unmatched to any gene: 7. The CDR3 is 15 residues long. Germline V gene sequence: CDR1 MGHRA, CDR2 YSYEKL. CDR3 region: CASSQNSGGAGEQFF. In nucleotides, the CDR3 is TGCGCCAGCAGCCAGAATAGCGGGGGGGCGGGTGAGCAGTTCTTC.

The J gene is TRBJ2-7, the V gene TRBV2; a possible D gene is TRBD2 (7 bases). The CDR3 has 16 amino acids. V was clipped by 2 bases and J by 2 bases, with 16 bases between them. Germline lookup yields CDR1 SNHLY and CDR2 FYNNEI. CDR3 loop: CASSERGGLLTYEQYF. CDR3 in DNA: TGTGCCAGCAGTGAAAGGGGGGGTCTACTAACCTACGAGCAGTACTTC.